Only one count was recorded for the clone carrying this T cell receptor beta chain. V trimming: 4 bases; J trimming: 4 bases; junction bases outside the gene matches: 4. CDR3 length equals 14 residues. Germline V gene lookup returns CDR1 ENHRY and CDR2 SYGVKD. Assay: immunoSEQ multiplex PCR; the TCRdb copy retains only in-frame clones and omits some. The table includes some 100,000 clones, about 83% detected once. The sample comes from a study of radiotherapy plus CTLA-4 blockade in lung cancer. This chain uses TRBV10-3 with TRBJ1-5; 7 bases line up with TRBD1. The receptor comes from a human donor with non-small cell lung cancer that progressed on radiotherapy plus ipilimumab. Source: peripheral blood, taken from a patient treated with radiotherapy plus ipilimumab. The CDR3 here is CAISGGTVNQPQHF. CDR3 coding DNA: TGTGCCATCAGTGGTGGGACAGTGAATCAGCCCCAGCATTTT.